The 15 T cell receptor beta chains in this list originate from one sample, sequenced in a study of blood T cell repertoires in COVID-19. TCRdb's copy holds only in-frame clones and misses some; the assay was immunoSEQ multiplex PCR. The table includes 150,000 to 200,000 clones, 88% detected once. Sequencing was done on a sample of peripheral blood. All receptors come from a man aged 45-60 years who had recovered from COVID-19.

This chain links TRBV9 with TRBJ1-2; D remains unclear. Germline assignment: CDR1 SGDLS and CDR2 YYNGEE. V was trimmed by 3 bases and J by 8 bases, leaving 23 bases between them. CDR3 length equals 16 residues. CDR3 nucleotide sequence: TGTGCCAGCAGCGGAGAGGGAACCGTACGGGGTGGCGGCTACACCTTC. Translating it yields CASSGEGTVRGGGYTF.

The chain uses TRBV6-5 and TRBJ1-1; D gene uncertain. Germline CDR1 and CDR2: MNHEY and SVGAGI. The V end was cut by 0 bases, the J end by 2 bases, with 10 bases between. The CDR3 runs 15 residues. CDR3 in amino acids: CASSYSWQANTEAFF. CDR3 DNA sequence: TGTGCCAGCAGTTACTCTTGGCAGGCTAACACTGAAGCTTTCTTT.

V usage is TRBV12-1 and J usage is TRBJ2-1; the DNA was not compared with TRBD1, the D call given in the table. TRBV12-1 is a recognized pseudogene. CDR3 length: 15 amino acids. This CDR3 reads CASNLQGNSLNEQFF. CDR3 DNA: TGTGCCAGCAACTTACAGGGGAATTCTCTCAATGAGCAGTTCTTC.

This clone was seen just once. The chain uses TRBV27 and TRBJ1-1, with TRBD1 matching 7 bases. V dropped 5 bases and J dropped 0; count of bases not matched to a gene: 12. Germline V gives CDR1 MNHEY, CDR2 SMNVEV (reference sequence). CDR3 size: 17 residues. The CDR3 DNA reads as TGTGCCAGCAGTAGCAAGACAGGGAGGATAGTGAACACTGAAGCTTTCTTT. Residues: CASSSKTGRIVNTEAFF.

The chain carries TRBV6-6 and TRBJ2-3; 8 nucleotides line up with TRBD2. V shed 5 bases, J shed 2 bases, and the junction held 6 bases outside the gene matches. The CDR3 loop spans 15 amino acids. Germline V lookup: CDR1 MNHNY, CDR2 SVGAGI (reference sequence). The CDR3 sequence is CASSRSGAPTDTQYF. In DNA form, the CDR3 reads TGTGCCAGCAGTCGTAGCGGGGCCCCCACAGATACGCAGTATTTT.

This rearrangement joins TRBV19 to TRBJ2-3; 7 bases map to TRBD1. Looked up from germline, CDR1 is LNHDA and CDR2 is SQIVND (reference sequence). The CDR3 spans 14 residues. The V and J ends lost 6 bases and 9 bases, in that order; junction bases with no gene match: 12. For the CDR3, the DNA is TGTGCCAGTAGCCTCGGGACAGCTCAGCAAACGCAGTATTTT. It specifies CASSLGTAQQTQYF. Combining the CDR3 with reference TRBV19 and TRBJ2-3 gives the whole variable domain DGGITQSPKYLFRKEGQNVTLSCEQNLNHDAMYWYRQDPGQGLRLIYYSQIVNDFQKGDIAEGYSVSREKKESFPLTVTSAQKNPTAFYLCASSLGTAQQTQYFGPGTRLTVL.

This rearrangement joins TRBV7-8 to TRBJ1-1, with 9 bases matching TRBD1. J was trimmed by 4 bases and V by 2 bases; bases with no gene match: 8. CDR1 is SGHVS and CDR2 is FQNEAQ in the germline V gene. The CDR3 extends over 16 amino acids. CDR3 protein: CASSLQTGGESTEAFF. CDR3 sequence (DNA): TGTGCCAGCAGCTTACAGACAGGGGGGGAAAGCACTGAAGCTTTCTTT.

The count of this clone is one. V usage is TRBV7-6 and J usage is TRBJ2-3; TRBD2 agrees at 7 bases. The CDR3 has 16 amino acids. CDR1 and CDR2 from the germline V gene are SGHVS and FNYEAQ. V dropped 1 base and J dropped 1; count of bases not matched to a gene: 5. As DNA, the CDR3 is TGTGCCAGCAGCTTAGGGGGGGGTGTGGGCACAGATACGCAGTATTTT. Amino acids: CASSLGGGVGTDTQYF.

This clone has a handful of counts. The rearrangement uses TRBV6-2 or TRBV6-3 and TRBJ1-1, with unresolved D. Deletions cut 5 bases from V and 0 bases from J, with 7 bases between. The CDR3 extends over 13 amino acids. Looked up from germline, CDR1 is MNHEY and CDR2 is SVGEGT. This chain's CDR3 is CASSNMVNTEAFF. The CDR3 nucleotides are TGTGCCAGCAGTAACATGGTGAACACTGAAGCTTTCTTT.

The rearrangement links TRBV5-1 to TRBJ2-7, with D possibly TRBD2 on 6 matching bases. The V gene lost 4 bases and the J gene lost 4 bases, with 9 bases spanning the gap. Per germline, CDR1 SGHRS and CDR2 YFSETQ. CDR3 length equals 12 residues. This CDR3 is CASSGGLYEQYF. CDR3 sequence (DNA): TGCGCCAGCAGCGGGGGGTTGTACGAGCAGTACTTC.

The rearrangement joins TRBV3-1 (or the pseudogene TRBV3-2) to TRBJ2-7, with 7 positions matching TRBD2. Trimming at V came to 0 bases and at J to 6 bases, leaving 8 bases not matched to a gene. CDR1 is LGHDT, CDR2 YNNKEL, per germline (reference sequence). The CDR3 is made up of 15 amino acids. CDR3 coding DNA: TGTGCCAGCAGCCAAGAGGGGCGGGAGCGGGGCGAGCAGTACTTC. This sequence encodes CASSQEGRERGEQYF.

The rearrangement uses TRBV18 and TRBJ1-2; TRBD1 aligns across 11 bases. The V gene end was trimmed by 3 bases and the J gene end by 4 bases; junction bases not matched to a gene: 10. The CDR3 runs to 17 residues. Germline CDR1 and CDR2: KGHSH and LQKENI. Written as DNA, the CDR3 is TGTGCCAGCTCACCTGGACAGGGGGCGATTTCCCTCTATGGCTACACCTTC. The encoded protein is CASSPGQGAISLYGYTF.

This chain uses TRBV4-2 with TRBJ2-2; 9 positions agree with TRBD1. Germline V gene sequence: CDR1 LGHNA, CDR2 YNFKEQ. This CDR3 has 18 amino acids. The J segment lost 5 bases and the V segment lost 0 bases, leaving 10 bases of the junction unmatched. The CDR3 here is CASSQDLVGQGRTGELFF. CDR3 bases: TGTGCCAGCAGCCAAGATTTAGTGGGACAGGGACGAACCGGGGAGCTGTTTTTT.

The rearrangement uses TRBV3-1 (or the pseudogene TRBV3-2) and TRBJ1-1; no clear D gene. The V end was cut by 10 bases, the J end by 11 bases, with 14 bases between. CDR3 length equals 10 residues. The germline V gene encodes CDR1 LGHDT and CDR2 YNNKEL (reference sequence). The CDR3 DNA sequence: TGTGCCACCAGACAAAGAGGTGCTTTCTTT. Translated: CATRQRGAFF.

CDR3 coding DNA: TGTGCCAGCAGTTACTCCGGGTTACTCAATCAGCCCCAGCATTTT. Protein sequence: CASSYSGLLNQPQHF. J is TRBJ1-5 and V is TRBV6-5; unclear D gene. V was trimmed by 0 bases and J by 3 bases, leaving 9 bases between them. CDR1 and CDR2 (germline): MNHEY, SVGAGI. This CDR3 has 15 residues.